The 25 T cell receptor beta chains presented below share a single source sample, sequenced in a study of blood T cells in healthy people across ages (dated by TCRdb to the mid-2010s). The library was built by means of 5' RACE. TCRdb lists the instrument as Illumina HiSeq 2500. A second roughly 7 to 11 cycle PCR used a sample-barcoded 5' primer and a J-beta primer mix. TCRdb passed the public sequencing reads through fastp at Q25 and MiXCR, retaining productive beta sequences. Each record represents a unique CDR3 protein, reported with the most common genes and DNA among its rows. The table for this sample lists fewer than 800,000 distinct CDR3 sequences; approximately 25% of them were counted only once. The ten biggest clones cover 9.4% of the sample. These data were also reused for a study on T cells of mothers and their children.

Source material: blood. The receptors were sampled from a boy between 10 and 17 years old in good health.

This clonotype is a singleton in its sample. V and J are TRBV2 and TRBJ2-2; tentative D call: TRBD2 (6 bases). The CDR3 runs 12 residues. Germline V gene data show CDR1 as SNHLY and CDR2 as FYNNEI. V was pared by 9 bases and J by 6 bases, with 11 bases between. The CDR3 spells CASWRGAGELFF. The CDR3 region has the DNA TGTGCCAGTTGGAGGGGCGCCGGGGAGCTGTTTTTT.

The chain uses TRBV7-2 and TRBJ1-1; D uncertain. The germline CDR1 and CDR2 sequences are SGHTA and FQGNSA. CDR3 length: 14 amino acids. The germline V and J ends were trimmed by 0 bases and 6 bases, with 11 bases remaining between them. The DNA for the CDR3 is TGTGCCAGCAGCTTAGCGCGGGGTACCCCTGAAGCTTTCTTT. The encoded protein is CASSLARGTPEAFF.

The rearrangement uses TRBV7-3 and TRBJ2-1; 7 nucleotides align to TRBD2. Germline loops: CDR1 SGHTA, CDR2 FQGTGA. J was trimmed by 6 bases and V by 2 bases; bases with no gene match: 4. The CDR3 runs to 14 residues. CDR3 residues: CASSLWASGNEQFF. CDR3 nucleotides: TGTGCCAGCAGCTTATGGGCTAGCGGCAATGAGCAGTTCTTC.

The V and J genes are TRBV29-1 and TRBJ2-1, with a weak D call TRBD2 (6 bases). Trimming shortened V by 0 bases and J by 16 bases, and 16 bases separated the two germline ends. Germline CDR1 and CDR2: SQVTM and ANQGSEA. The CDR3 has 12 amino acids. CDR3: CSVEDLREGGFF. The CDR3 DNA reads TGCAGCGTTGAAGATCTTCGAGAGGGAGGATTCTTC.

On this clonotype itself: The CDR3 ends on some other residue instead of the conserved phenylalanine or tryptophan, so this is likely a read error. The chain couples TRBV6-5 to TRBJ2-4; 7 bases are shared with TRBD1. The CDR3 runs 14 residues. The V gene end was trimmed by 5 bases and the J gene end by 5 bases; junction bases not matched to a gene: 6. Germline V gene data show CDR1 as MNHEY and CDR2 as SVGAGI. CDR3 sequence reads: CASSRPGTENIQYL. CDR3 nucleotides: TGTGCCAGCAGTCGACCTGGGACAGAAAACATTCAGTACCTC.

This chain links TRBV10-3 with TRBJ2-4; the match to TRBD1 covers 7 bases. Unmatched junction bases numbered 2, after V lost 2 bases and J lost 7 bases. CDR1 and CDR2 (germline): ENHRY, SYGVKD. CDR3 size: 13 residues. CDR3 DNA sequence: TGTGCCATCAGTGAGGTACAGGGGAACATTCAGTACTTC. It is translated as CAISEVQGNIQYF.

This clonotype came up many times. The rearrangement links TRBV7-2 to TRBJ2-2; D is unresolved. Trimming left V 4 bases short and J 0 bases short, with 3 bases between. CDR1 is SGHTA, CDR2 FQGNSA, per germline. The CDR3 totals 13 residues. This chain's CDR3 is CASSSPNTGELFF. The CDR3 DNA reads TGTGCCAGCAGCTCCCCGAACACCGGGGAGCTGTTTTTT.

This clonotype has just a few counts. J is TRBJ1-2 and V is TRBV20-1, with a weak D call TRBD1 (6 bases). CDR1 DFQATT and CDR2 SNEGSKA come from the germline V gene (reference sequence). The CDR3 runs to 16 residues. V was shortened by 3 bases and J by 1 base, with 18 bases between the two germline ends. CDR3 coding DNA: TGCAGTGCTAGGGACGACAGGACCTACATTAACTATGGCTACACCTTC. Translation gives CSARDDRTYINYGYTF.

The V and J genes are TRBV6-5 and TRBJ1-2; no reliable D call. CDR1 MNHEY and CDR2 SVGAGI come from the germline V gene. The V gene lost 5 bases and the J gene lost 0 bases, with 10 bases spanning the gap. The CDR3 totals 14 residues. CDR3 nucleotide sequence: TGTGCCAGCAGTCCATCTGTAGCTAACTATGGCTACACCTTC. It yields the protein CASSPSVANYGYTF.

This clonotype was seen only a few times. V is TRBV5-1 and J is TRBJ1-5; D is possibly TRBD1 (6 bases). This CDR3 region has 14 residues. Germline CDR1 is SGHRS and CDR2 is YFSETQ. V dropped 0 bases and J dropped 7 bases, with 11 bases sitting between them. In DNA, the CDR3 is TGCGCCAGCAGCTTGGGGCCAGGGGCACAGCCCCAGCATTTT. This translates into CASSLGPGAQPQHF.

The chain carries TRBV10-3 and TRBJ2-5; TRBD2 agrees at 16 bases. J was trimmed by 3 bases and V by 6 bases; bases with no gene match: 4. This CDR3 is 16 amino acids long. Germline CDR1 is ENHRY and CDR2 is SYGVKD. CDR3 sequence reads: CAIRVGLAGGEETQYF. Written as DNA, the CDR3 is TGTGCCATCAGGGTGGGACTAGCGGGAGGGGAAGAGACCCAGTACTTC.

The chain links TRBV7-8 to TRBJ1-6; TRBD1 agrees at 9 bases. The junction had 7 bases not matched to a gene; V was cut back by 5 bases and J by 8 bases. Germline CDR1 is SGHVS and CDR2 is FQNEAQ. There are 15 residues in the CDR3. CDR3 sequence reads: CASSTQTGGDSPLHF. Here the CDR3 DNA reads TGTGCCAGCAGCACCCAGACAGGGGGGGATTCACCCCTCCACTTT.

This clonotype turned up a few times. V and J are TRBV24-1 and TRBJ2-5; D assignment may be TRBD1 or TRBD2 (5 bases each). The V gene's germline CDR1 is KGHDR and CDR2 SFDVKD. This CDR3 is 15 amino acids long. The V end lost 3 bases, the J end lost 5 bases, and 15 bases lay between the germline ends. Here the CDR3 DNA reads TGTGCCACCAGTGATCCTACCCCCGAGGGGGAGACCCAGTACTTC. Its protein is CATSDPTPEGETQYF.

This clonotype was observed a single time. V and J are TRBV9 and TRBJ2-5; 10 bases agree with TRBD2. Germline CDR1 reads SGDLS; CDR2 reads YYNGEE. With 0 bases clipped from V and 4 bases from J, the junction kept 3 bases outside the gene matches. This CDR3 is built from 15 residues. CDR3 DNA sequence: TGTGCCAGCAGCGTAGCGACTAGCGGGCTAGAGACCCAGTACTTC. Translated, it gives CASSVATSGLETQYF.

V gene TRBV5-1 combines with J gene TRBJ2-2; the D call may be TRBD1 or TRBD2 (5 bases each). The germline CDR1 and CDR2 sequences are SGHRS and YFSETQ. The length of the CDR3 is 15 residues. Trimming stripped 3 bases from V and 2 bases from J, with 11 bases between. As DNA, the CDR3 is TGCGCCAGCAGCTGGGACGGACCAAACACCGGGGAGCTGTTTTTT. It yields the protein CASSWDGPNTGELFF.

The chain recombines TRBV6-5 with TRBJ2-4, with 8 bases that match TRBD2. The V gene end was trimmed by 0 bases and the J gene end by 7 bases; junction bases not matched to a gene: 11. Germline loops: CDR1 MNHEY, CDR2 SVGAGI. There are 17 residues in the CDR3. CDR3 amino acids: CASSYSPLLAGNNIQYF. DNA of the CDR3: TGTGCCAGCAGTTACTCCCCCCTCTTAGCGGGAAATAACATTCAGTACTTC.

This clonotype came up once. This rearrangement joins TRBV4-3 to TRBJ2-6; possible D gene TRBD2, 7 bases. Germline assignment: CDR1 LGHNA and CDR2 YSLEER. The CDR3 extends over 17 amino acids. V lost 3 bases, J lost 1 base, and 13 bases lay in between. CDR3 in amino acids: CASSHRGALSGANVLTF. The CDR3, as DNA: TGCGCCAGCAGCCATCGGGGGGCTCTTTCTGGGGCCAACGTCCTGACTTTC.

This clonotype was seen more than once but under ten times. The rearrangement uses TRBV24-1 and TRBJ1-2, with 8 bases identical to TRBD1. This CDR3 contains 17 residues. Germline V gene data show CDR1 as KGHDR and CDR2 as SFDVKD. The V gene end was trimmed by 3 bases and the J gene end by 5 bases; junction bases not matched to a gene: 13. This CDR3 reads CATSDGAAGTGIYGYTF. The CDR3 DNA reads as TGTGCCACCAGTGATGGAGCGGCCGGGACAGGAATTTATGGCTACACCTTC.

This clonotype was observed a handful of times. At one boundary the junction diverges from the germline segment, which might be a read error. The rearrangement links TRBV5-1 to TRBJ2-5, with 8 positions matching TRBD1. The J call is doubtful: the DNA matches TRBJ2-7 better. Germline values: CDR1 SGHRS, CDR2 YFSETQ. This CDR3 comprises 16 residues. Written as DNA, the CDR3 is TGTGCCAGCAGCTTCACGGACAGGGCAGGAGGGGACGAGCAGTACTTC. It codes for CASSFTDRAGGDEQYF.

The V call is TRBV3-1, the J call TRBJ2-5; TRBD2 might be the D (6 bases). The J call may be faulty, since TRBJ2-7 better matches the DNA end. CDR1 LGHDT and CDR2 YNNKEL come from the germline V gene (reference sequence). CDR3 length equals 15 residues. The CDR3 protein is CASSLRVAGNYEQYF. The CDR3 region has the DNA TGTGCCAGCAGCCTTCGTGTGGCGGGGAACTACGAGCAGTACTTC.

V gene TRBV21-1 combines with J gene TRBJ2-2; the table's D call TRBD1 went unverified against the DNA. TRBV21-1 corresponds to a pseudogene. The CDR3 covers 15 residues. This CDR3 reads CASSKFDRGDGELFF. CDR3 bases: TGTGCCAGCAGCAAATTTGACAGGGGTGACGGGGAGCTGTTTTTT.

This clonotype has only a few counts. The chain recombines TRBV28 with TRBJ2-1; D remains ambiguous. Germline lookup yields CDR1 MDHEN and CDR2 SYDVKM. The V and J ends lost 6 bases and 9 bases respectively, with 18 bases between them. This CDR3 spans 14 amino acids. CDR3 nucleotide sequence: TGTGCCAGCAGCCCGGTGAGTCGTCGCGGTGAGCAGTTCTTC. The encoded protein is CASSPVSRRGEQFF.

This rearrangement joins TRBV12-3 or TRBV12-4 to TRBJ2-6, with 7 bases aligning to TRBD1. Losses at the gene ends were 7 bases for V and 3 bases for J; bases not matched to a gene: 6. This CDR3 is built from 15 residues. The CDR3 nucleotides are TGTGCCAGCACTCTAGGGGGCGATGGGGCCAACGTCCTGACTTTC. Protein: CASTLGGDGANVLTF.

DNA of the CDR3: TGCAGCGTTGTACCCGCTAGCGGGGATAGAAATGAGCAGTTCTTC. Amino acid sequence: CSVVPASGDRNEQFF. The chain links TRBV29-1 to TRBJ2-5; 9 positions match TRBD2. The J call is doubtful: the DNA matches TRBJ2-1 better. Germline values: CDR1 SQVTM, CDR2 ANQGSEA. The CDR3 is 15 amino acids.

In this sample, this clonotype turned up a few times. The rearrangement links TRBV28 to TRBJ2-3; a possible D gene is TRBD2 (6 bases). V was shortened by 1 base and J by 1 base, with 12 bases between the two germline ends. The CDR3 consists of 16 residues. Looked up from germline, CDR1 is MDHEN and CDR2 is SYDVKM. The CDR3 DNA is TGTGCCAGCAGTTTATCGGCAGGCGGGGGCACAGATACGCAGTATTTT. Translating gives CASSLSAGGGTDTQYF. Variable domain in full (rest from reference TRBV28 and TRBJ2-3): DVKVTQSSRYLVKRTGEKVFLECVQDMDHENMFWYRQDPGLGLRLIYFSYDVKMKEKGDIPEGYSVSREKKERFSLILESASTNQTSMYLCASSLSAGGGTDTQYFGPGTRLTVL.